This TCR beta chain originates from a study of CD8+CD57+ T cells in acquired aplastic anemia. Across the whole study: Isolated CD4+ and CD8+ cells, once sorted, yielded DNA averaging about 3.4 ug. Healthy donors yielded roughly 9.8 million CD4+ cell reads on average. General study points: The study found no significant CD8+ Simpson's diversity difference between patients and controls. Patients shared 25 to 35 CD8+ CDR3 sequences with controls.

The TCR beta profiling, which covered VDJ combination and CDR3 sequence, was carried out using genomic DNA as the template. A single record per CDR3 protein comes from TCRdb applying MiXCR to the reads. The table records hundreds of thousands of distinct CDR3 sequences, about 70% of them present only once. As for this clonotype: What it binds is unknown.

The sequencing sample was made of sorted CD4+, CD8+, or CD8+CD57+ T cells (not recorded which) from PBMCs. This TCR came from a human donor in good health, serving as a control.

The DNA of the CDR3 is TGTGCCAGCAGCTTTGGTCCAGCACAGGGGAGCGAGTACTTC. Translation gives CASSFGPAQGSEYF. This chain uses TRBV7-2 with TRBJ2-5; 7 bases map to TRBD1. Germline V gene lookup returns CDR1 SGHTA and CDR2 FQGNSA. CDR3 length: 14 amino acids. V lost 3 bases and J lost 12; bases outside the gene matches: 13.